The T cell receptor (beta chain) under discussion was sequenced for a study of cytomegalovirus exposure and HLA in healthy donors. This CDR3 has 14 residues. V gave up 1 base and J gave up 7 bases; unmatched junction bases: 6. The germline CDR1 and CDR2 sequences are GTSNPN and SVGIG (reference sequence). Primers for the PCR totalled 60 Vbeta and 13 Jbeta. Clones were read by immunoSEQ multiplex PCR, and TCRdb kept only the in-frame ones, dropping some. The table has roughly 120,000 clones, around 79% seen once; the top ten hold roughly 2%. The sequenced sample consisted of PBMCs. The source of this sequence is a woman aged 40 to 50 in good health and CMV-seropositive. The chain joins TRBV30 to TRBJ2-1, with 8 bases lining up with TRBD2. CDR3 sequence (DNA): TGTGCCTGGAGTGGTGGGCTAGCGGGTAATGAGCAGTTCTTC. Encoded protein: CAWSGGLAGNEQFF.